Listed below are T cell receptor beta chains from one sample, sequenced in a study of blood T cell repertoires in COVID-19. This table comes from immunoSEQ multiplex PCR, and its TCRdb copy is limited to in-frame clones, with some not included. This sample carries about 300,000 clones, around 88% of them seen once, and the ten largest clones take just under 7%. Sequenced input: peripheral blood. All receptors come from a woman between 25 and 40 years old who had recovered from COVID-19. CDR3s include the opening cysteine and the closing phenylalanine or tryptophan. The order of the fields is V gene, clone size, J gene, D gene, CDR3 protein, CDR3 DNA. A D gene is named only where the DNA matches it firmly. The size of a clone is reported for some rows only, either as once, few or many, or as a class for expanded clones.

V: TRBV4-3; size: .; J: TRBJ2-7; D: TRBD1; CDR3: CASSQDPQGAYEQYF; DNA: TGCGCCAGCAGCCAAGACCCACAGGGGGCATACGAGCAGTACTTC
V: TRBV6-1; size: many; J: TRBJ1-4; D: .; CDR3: CASSEAAGANEKLFF; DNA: TGTGCCAGCAGTGAAGCCGCGGGGGCTAATGAAAAACTGTTTTTT
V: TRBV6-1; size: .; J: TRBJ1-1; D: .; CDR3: CASSESRVVNTEAFF; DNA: TGTGCCAGCAGTGAATCCAGGGTTGTGAACACTGAAGCTTTCTTT
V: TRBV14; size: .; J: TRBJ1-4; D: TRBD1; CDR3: CASSQARTGEGEKLFF; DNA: TGTGCCAGCAGCCAGGCCAGGACAGGGGAAGGTGAAAAACTGTTTTTT
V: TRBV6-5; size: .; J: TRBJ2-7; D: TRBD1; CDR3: CASSYSFEGAFYEQYF; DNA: TGTGCCAGCAGTTACTCTTTTGAGGGGGCATTTTACGAGCAGTACTTC
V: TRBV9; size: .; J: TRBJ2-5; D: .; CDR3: CASTGGGGSLETQYF; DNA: TGTGCCAGCACCGGAGGGGGGGGGAGTTTGGAGACCCAGTACTTC
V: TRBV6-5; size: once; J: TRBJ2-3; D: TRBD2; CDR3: CASSYRDYNTDTQYF; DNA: TGTGCCAGCAGTTACCGGGACTACAACACAGATACGCAGTATTTT
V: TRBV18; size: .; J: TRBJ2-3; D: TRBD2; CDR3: CATYQGGWADTQYF; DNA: TGTGCCACCTACCAGGGAGGGTGGGCAGATACGCAGTATTTT
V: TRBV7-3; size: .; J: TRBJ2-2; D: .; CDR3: CASSYFGGPNTGELFF; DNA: TGTGCCAGCAGCTATTTCGGGGGACCAAACACCGGGGAGCTGTTTTTT
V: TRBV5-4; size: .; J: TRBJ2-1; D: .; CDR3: CASSLAPGSSYNEQFF; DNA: TGTGCCAGCAGCTTGGCCCCGGGAAGCTCCTACAATGAGCAGTTCTTC
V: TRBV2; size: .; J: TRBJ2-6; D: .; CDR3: CASQKEGANVLTF; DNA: TGTGCCAGTCAAAAGGAGGGGGCCAACGTCCTGACTTTC
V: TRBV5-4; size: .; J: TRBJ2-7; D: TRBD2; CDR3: CASSLAGGSGEQYF; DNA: TGTGCCAGCAGTCTCGCGGGGGGCTCGGGCGAGCAGTACTTC
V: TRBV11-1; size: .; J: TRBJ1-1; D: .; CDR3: CASSSGGIGNTEAFF; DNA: TGTGCCAGCTCCTCGGGGGGGATTGGGAACACTGAAGCTTTCTTT
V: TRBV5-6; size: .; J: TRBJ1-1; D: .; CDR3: CASSLVGLTEAFF; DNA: TGTGCCAGCAGCTTGGTCGGACTCACTGAAGCTTTCTTT
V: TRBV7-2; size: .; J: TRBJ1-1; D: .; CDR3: CASSSNRAGEAFF; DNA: TGTGCCAGCAGCTCTAACAGGGCTGGAGAAGCTTTCTTT
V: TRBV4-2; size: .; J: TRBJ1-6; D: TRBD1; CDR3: CASSQGRDRSSPLHF; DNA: TGTGCCAGCAGCCAAGGACGGGACAGAAGTTCACCCCTCCACTTT
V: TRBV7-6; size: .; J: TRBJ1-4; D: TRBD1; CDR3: CASSSDRVGEKLFF; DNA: TGTGCCAGCAGCTCGGACAGGGTTGGTGAAAAACTGTTTTTT
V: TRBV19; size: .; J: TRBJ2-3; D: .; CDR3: CASSTNTDTQYF; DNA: TGTGCCAGTAGTACAAACACAGATACGCAGTATTTT
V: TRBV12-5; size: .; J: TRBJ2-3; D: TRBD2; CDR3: CSSTSGGTDTQYF; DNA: TGTTCCTCAACTAGCGGGGGCACAGATACGCAGTATTTT
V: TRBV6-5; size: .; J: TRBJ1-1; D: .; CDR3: CASSYGGAEAFF; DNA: TGTGCCAGCAGTTACGGAGGGGCTGAAGCTTTCTTT
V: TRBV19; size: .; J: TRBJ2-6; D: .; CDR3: CASRLGAGANVLTF; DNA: TGTGCCAGTAGATTAGGGGCTGGGGCCAACGTCCTGACTTTC
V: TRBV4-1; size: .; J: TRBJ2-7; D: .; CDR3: CASSRLILYEQYF; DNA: TGCGCCAGCAGCCGGCTTATTCTCTACGAGCAGTACTTC
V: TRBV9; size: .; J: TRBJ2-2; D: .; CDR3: CASSVATVNTGELFF; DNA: TGTGCCAGCAGCGTAGCTACAGTTAACACCGGGGAGCTGTTTTTT
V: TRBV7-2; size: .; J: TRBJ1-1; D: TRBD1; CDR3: CASSPPTGGDSTEAFF; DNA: TGTGCCAGCAGCCCCCCTACAGGGGGCGATTCCACTGAAGCTTTCTTT
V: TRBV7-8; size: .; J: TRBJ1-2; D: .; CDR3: CASSLVKSGYGYTF; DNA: TGTGCCAGCAGCTTAGTTAAGTCGGGCTATGGCTACACCTTC
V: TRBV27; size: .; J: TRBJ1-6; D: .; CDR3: CASSFRGRDSPLHF; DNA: TGTGCCAGCAGTTTCAGGGGCAGGGATTCACCCCTCCACTTT
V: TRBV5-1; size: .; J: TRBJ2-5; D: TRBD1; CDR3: CASSLGGRGNAETQYF; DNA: TGCGCCAGCAGCTTGGGTGGCAGGGGGAATGCGGAGACCCAGTACTTC
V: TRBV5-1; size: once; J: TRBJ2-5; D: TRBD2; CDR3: CASSLLRERGISRRETQYF; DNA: TGCGCCAGCAGCCTGCTTAGAGAGCGGGGGATATCTAGACGGGAGACCCAGTACTTC
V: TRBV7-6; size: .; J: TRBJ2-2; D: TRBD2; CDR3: CASSRWTSGGTGELFF; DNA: TGTGCCAGCAGCCGTTGGACTAGCGGTGGGACCGGGGAGCTGTTTTTT
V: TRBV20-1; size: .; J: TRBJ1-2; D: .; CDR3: CSARDRVGYTF; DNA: TGCAGTGCTAGAGACCGAGTAGGCTACACCTTC
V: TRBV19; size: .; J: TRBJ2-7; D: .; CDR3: CASSAGRMGTREQYF; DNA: TGTGCCAGTAGTGCGGGACGGATGGGGACTCGGGAGCAGTACTTC
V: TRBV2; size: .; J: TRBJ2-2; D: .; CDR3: CASSGLVGPEGELFF; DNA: TGTGCCAGCAGTGGCCTCGTGGGCCCAGAGGGGGAGCTGTTTTTT
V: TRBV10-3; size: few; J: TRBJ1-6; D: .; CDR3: CAISEPGSNSPLHF; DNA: TGTGCCATCAGTGAGCCGGGAAGTAATTCACCCCTCCACTTT
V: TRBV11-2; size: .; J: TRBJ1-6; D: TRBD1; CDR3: CASSPRPRTGGNSPLHF; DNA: TGTGCCAGCAGCCCTAGGCCGAGGACAGGGGGTAATTCACCCCTCCACTTT
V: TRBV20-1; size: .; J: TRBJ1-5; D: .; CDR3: CSASRVGEGKPQHF; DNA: TGCAGTGCTAGTCGGGTAGGGGAGGGAAAGCCCCAGCATTTT
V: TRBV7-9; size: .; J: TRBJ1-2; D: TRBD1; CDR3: CASSWDRLGYTF; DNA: TGTGCCAGCAGCTGGGACAGATTGGGCTACACCTTC
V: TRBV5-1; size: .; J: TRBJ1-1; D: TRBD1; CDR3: CASTGTGETEAFF; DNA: TGCGCCAGCACCGGGACAGGGGAAACTGAAGCTTTCTTT
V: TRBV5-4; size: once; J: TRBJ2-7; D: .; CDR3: CASSDPTGSYEQYF; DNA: TGTGCCAGCAGCGACCCGACAGGCTCCTACGAGCAGTACTTC
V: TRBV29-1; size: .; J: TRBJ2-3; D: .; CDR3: CSLRVTDTQYF; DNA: TGCAGCTTGCGGGTCACAGATACGCAGTATTTT
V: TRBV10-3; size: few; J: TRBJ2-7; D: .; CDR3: CAISDSGTYEQYF; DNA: TGTGCCATCAGTGACTCAGGGACCTACGAGCAGTACTTC
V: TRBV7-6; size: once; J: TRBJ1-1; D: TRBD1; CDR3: CASSYYTGQVGEGTEAFF; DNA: TGTGCCAGCAGCTACTACACCGGACAGGTGGGCGAGGGCACTGAAGCTTTCTTT